This TCR beta chain is drawn from a study of blood T cell repertoires in COVID-19. Study-level information: Sources were T cells, B-cell-depleted T cells, or PBMCs; the material itself was cDNA or gDNA.

The authors' processing: The authors estimated nucleated cell counts from reference gene primer amplification. Generated by immunoSEQ multiplex PCR, the TCRdb table keeps only in-frame clones and is missing some. V, J and clone size were drawn from that table, and D and trimming were deduced from the DNA. The profile covers approximately 52,000 clones, with 84% appearing a single time and over 10% taken by the ten largest. The specimen sequenced was peripheral blood. This clonotype was sampled from a woman aged 80 or over with acute or convalescent COVID-19.

The CDR3 DNA is TGCGCCAGCAGCTTCGGATCGACAGGGTGGGTTGGGGCCAACGTCCTGACTTTC. Protein: CASSFGSTGWVGANVLTF. V and J are TRBV5-1 and TRBJ2-6, with 7 bases identical to TRBD1. CDR1 and CDR2 from the germline V gene are SGHRS and YFSETQ. Trimming removed 2 bases from V and 3 bases from J; junction bases left unmatched: 11. CDR3 size: 18 residues.